This note documents a single T cell receptor (beta chain) sequence. The antigen remains unidentified. The sample is drawn from a study of identical twins. General study points: In cord blood, abundant beta clonotypes had fewer insertions; memory showed no trend. Twins' surplus sharing was weaker for beta out-of-frame sequences. One should note that invariant MAIT and iNKT cells could partly confound zero-insertion analyses.

The germline V gene encodes CDR1 ENHRY and CDR2 SYGVKD. The CDR3 covers 13 residues. V dropped 10 bases and J dropped 7; count of bases not matched to a gene: 7. TCRdb redid the calling of the 5' RACE reads with MiXCR, one entry per CDR3 protein. The sample records 550,000 to 800,000 distinct CDR3 sequences, just over 7% being singletons. This sample was also put to use in a study of yellow fever vaccine responses in identical twins.

The chain joins TRBV10-3 to TRBJ2-2; TRBD2 aligns across 9 bases. The receptor's source is a woman under 30 in good health. The sequenced material came from PBMCs. Written as DNA, the CDR3 is TGTGCCACGGCGGGGGGGCCGGGCGGGGAGCTGTTTTTT. This encodes CATAGGPGGELFF.